The T cell receptor (beta chain) described here comes from a study of blood T cell repertoires in COVID-19. Background on the study: Material from acute and convalescent COVID-19 was sourced from the United States, Italy and Spain.

Germline V lookup: CDR1 LGHNT, CDR2 FRNRAP. V gave up 0 bases and J gave up 5 bases; unmatched junction bases: 10. The length of the CDR3 is 18 residues. In the authors' workflow: How many nucleated cells were present was estimated from reference gene primer amplification. The table came from immunoSEQ multiplex PCR; TCRdb's copy has only in-frame clones and leaves some out. V and J calls plus clone size are reproduced from that table; the DNA served to infer D and trimming. The sample has roughly 500,000 clones, approximately 85% seen once. This clonotype was sampled from a human donor in a cohort sampled during active COVID-19. Sequenced: peripheral blood. The rearrangement joins TRBV12-5 to TRBJ2-3, with 11 bases aligning to TRBD1. CDR3 in amino acids: CASGLVRLGTGGRDTQYF. The CDR3 DNA reads TGTGCTAGTGGTTTGGTACGGTTAGGGACAGGGGGAAGAGATACGCAGTATTTT. The full variable domain, rest sourced from reference TRBV12-5 and TRBJ2-3, is DARVTQTPRHKVTEMGQEVTMRCQPILGHNTVFWYRQTMMQGLELLAYFRNRAPLDDSGMPKDRFSAEMPDATLATLKIQPSEPRDSAVYFCASGLVRLGTGGRDTQYFGPGTRLTVL.